This entry lists 6 T cell receptor beta chains sequenced from one sample in a study of shared clonotypes between healthy human individuals. The repertoire was sequenced with immunoSEQ multiplex PCR; TCRdb's copy has only in-frame clones and lacks some. The sample lists roughly 1,000,000 clones; 70% to 80% were seen once. Sequenced sample: memory CD4+ T cells from PBMCs. Sample subset: CD45RA-negative fraction. Every receptor here comes from a man between 18 and 35 years old in good health. Some clones in this sample may be carry-over from other donors' samples.

This clone appeared a single time. The chain carries TRBV28 and TRBJ2-4; TRBD2 matches at 8 bases. The CDR3 has 15 residues. The germline gives CDR1 MDHEN, CDR2 SYDVKM. The V gene end was trimmed by 6 bases and the J gene end by 3 bases; junction bases not matched to a gene: 7. CDR3 DNA: TGTGCCAGCAGGACTTTTAGCGGGAACAAAAACATTCAGTACTTC. This translates into CASRTFSGNKNIQYF.

The genes are TRBV30 and TRBJ1-2, with 8 bases lining up with TRBD1. CDR1 is GTSNPN and CDR2 is SVGIG in the germline V gene (reference sequence). V trimming: 1 base; J trimming: 6 bases; junction bases outside the gene matches: 10. This CDR3 is 15 amino acids long. In nucleotides, the CDR3 is TGTGCCTGGAGTGGCGACAGGGGAGAAGGAAATGGCTACACCTTC. Protein product: CAWSGDRGEGNGYTF. Using reference TRBV30 and TRBJ1-2 for the parts outside the CDR3, the full variable domain is SQTIHQWPATLVQPVGSPLSLECTVEGTSNPNLYWYRQAAGRGLQLLFYSVGIGQISSEVPQNLSASRPQDRQFILSSKKLLLSDSGFYLCAWSGDRGEGNGYTFGSGTRLTVV.

This clone was observed a handful of times. CDR3 sequence: CASSRPPRPETQYF. CDR3 nucleotides: TGTGCCAGCAGCCGCCCCCCCCGCCCAGAGACCCAGTACTTC. The chain carries TRBV5-6 and TRBJ2-5; D remains unclear. The CDR3 loop spans 14 amino acids. Germline values: CDR1 SGHDT, CDR2 YYEEEE. V lost 4 bases to trimming and J lost 4 bases, with 14 bases between them. Filled out from reference TRBV5-6 and TRBJ2-5, the complete variable domain reads DAGVTQSPTHLIKTRGQQVTLRCSPKSGHDTVSWYQQALGQGPQFIFQYYEEEERQRGNFPDRFSGHQFPNYSSELNVNALLLGDSALYLCASSRPPRPETQYFGPGTRLLVL.

The table lists this clone with many counts. The chain couples TRBV7-9 to TRBJ2-7; 8 nucleotides align to TRBD2. V lost 1 base to trimming and J lost 0 bases; unmatched junction nucleotides: 8. CDR3 length equals 17 residues. CDR1 is SEHNR and CDR2 is FQNEAQ in the germline V gene (reference sequence). The DNA for the CDR3 is TGTGCCAGCAGCTTAGGGCTGACTAGCGCGTACTCCTACGAGCAGTACTTC. Its protein is CASSLGLTSAYSYEQYF.

As concerns this clone: This sample also contains other DNA sequences that code for the same CDR3. J is TRBJ2-7 and V is TRBV4-2, with 7 bases that match TRBD1. In germline, CDR1 is LGHNA, CDR2 YNFKEQ. This CDR3 has 14 amino acids. V dropped 0 bases and J dropped 2; count of bases not matched to a gene: 1. CDR3 nucleotide sequence: TGTGCCAGCAGCCAAGAGAGGGGGCCCTACGAGCAGTACTTC. Translating it yields CASSQERGPYEQYF.

The CDR3 nucleotides read TGTGCCAGCAGCCAAGTCTCTAGCGGGGACCACGAGCAGTACTTC. Amino acids: CASSQVSSGDHEQYF. The rearrangement joins TRBV4-2 to TRBJ2-7; TRBD2 agrees at 9 bases. Germline V gene lookup returns CDR1 LGHNA and CDR2 YNFKEQ. Germline trimming cut 1 base from V and 5 bases from J; bases unmatched to any gene: 6. This CDR3 has 15 amino acids.